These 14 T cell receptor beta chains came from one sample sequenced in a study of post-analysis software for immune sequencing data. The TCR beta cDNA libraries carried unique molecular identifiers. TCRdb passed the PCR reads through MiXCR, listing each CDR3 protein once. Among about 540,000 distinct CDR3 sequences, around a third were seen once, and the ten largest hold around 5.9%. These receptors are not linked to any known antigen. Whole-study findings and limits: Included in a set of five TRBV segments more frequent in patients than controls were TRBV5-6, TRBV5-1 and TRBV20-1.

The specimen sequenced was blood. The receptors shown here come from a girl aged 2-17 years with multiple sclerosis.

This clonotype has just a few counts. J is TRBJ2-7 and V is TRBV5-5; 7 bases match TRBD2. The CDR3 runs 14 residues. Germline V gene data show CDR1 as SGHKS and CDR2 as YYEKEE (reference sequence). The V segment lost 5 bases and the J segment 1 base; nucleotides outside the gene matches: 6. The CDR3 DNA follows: TGTGCCAGCAGTGGGAGCGGGGCTTCCTACGAGCAGTACTTC. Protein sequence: CASSGSGASYEQYF. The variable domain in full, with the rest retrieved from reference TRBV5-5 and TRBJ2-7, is DAGVTQSPTHLIKTRGQQVTLRCSPISGHKSVSWYQQVLGQGPQFIFQYYEKEERGRGNFPDRFSARQFPNYSSELNVNALLLGDSALYLCASSGSGASYEQYFGPGTRLTVT.

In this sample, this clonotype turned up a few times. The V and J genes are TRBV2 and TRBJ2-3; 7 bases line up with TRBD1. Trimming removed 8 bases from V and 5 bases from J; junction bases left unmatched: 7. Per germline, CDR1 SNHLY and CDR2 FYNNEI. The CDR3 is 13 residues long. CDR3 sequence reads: CASRPRGQDTQYF. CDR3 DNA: TGTGCCAGCCGCCCGAGGGGGCAAGATACGCAGTATTTT.

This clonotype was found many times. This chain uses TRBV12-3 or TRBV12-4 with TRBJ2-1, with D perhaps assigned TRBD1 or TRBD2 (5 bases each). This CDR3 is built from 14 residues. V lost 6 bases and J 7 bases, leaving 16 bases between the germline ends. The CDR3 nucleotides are TGTGCCAGCAGCCTCTATGGGACCCTAAATGAGCAGTTCTTC. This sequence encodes CASSLYGTLNEQFF.

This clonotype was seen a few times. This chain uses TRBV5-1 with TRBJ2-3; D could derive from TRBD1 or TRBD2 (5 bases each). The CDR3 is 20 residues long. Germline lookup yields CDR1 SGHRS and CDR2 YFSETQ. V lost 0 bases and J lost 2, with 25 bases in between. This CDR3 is CASSLAAGGVSRAITDTQYF. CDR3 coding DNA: TGCGCCAGCAGCTTGGCCGCTGGGGGAGTTTCGCGGGCCATCACAGATACGCAGTATTTT. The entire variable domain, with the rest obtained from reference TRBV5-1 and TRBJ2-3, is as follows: KAGVTQTPRYLIKTRGQQVTLSCSPISGHRSVSWYQQTPGQGLQFLFEYFSETQRNKGNFPGRFSGRQFSNSRSEMNVSTLELGDSALYLCASSLAAGGVSRAITDTQYFGPGTRLTVL.

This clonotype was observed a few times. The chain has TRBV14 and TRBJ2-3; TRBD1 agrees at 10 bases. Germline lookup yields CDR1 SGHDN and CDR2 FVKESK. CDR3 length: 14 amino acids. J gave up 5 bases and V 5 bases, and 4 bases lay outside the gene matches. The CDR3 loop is CASSRQGAGDTQYF. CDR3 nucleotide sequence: TGTGCCAGCAGCAGACAGGGGGCTGGAGATACGCAGTATTTT.

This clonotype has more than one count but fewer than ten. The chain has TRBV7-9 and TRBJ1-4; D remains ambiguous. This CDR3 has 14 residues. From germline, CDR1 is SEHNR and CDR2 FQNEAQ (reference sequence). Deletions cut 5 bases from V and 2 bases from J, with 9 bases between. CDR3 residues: CASSRFGTNEKLFF. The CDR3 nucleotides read TGTGCCAGCAGCCGGTTCGGGACTAATGAAAAACTGTTTTTT.

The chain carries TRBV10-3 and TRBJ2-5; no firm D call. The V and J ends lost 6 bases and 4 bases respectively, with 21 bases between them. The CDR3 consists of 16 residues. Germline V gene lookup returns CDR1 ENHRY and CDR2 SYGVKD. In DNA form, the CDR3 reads TGTGCCATCAGCCCAGTACCGGACGGAGCTATAGAGACCCAGTACTTC. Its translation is CAISPVPDGAIETQYF.

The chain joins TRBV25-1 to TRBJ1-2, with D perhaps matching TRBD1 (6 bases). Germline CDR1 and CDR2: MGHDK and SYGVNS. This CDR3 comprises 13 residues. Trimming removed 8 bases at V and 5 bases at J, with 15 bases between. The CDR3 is CASADSSRYGYTF. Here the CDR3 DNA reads TGTGCCAGCGCGGACAGCAGTCGGTATGGCTACACCTTC.

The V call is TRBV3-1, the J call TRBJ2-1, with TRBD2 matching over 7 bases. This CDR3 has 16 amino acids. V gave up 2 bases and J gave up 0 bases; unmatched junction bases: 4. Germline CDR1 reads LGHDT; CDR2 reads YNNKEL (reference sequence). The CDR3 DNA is TGTGCCAGCAGCCAAAGGCGGGGGAACTCCTACAATGAGCAGTTCTTC. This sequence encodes CASSQRRGNSYNEQFF.

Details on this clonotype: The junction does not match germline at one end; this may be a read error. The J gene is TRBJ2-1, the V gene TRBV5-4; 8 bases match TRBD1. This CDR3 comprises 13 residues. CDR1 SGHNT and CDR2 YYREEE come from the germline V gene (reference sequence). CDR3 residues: CAGSSRGRGEQFF. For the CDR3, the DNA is TGTGCCGGCAGCTCCAGGGGGCGCGGGGAGCAGTTCTTC.

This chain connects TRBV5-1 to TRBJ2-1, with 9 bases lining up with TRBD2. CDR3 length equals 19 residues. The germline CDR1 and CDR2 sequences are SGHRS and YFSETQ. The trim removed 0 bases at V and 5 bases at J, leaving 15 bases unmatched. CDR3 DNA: TGCGCCAGCAGCTTGGAGTCAGTTAGAAGCGGGGGGCCCAACAATGAGCAGTTCTTC. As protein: CASSLESVRSGGPNNEQFF. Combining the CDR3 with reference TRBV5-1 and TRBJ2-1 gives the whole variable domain KAGVTQTPRYLIKTRGQQVTLSCSPISGHRSVSWYQQTPGQGLQFLFEYFSETQRNKGNFPGRFSGRQFSNSRSEMNVSTLELGDSALYLCASSLESVRSGGPNNEQFFGPGTRLTVL.

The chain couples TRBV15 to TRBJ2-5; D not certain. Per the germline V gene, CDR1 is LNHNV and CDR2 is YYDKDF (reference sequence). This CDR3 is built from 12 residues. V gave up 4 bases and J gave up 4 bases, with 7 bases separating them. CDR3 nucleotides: TGTGCCACCAGCAAAGGTCCAGAGACCCAGTACTTC. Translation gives CATSKGPETQYF.

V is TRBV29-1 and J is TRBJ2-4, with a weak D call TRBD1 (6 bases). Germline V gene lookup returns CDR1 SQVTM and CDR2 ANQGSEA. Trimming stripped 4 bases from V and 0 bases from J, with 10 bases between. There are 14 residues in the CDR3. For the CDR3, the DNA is TGCAGCGTTGGGACAGAGCTAGCCAAAAACATTCAGTACTTC. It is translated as CSVGTELAKNIQYF.

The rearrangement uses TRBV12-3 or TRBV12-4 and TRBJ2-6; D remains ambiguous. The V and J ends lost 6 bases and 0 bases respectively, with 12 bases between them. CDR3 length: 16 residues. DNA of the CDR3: TGTGCCAGCAGACCGGACGCCTACTCTGGGGCCAACGTCCTGACTTTC. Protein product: CASRPDAYSGANVLTF.